The 16 T cell receptor beta chains below all came from one sample that was sequenced in a study of regulatory T cells in long-lasting Graves disease. As for time point: newly diagnosed GD, antithyroid drugs for less than 3 months. There was RNA extracted from PBMCs, and the TCR library was made from it. The TCR beta library used iRepertoire HTBI primers with Arm-PCR amplification of CDR3. MiXCR was run by TCRdb on the multiplex PCR reads, yielding one entry per CDR3 protein. The sample carries about 400,000 distinct CDR3 sequences, over 14% recorded once. These same records also appear under a second study, on T cells in Graves' hyperthyroidism and ophthalmopathy.

Sequences were derived from peripheral blood mononuclear cells (PBMCs), sampled at new diagnosis, from a patient treated with antithyroid drugs. The source of these receptors is a woman between 40 and 55 years old with Graves disease.

Many counts were recorded for this clonotype. J is TRBJ1-4 and V is TRBV18; D remains ambiguous. This CDR3 has 17 residues. Trimming removed 0 bases from V and 8 bases from J, with 19 bases in between. Germline CDR1 and CDR2: KGHSH and LQKENI. The DNA for the CDR3 is TGTGCCAGCTCACCACCGGATTTGACTTGGGTACGGGAAAAACTGTTTTTT. Amino acids: CASSPPDLTWVREKLFF. Complete variable domain (other parts from reference TRBV18 and TRBJ1-4): NAGVMQNPRHLVRRRGQEARLRCSPMKGHSHVYWYRQLPEEGLKFMVYLQKENIIDESGMPKERFSAEFPKEGPSILRIQQVVRGDSAAYFCASSPPDLTWVREKLFFGSGTQLSVL.

This clonotype was recorded once. This may arise from a read error, as a much more abundant clone is one base away. The rearrangement joins TRBV7-2 to TRBJ2-1, with 10 bases fitting TRBD2. CDR1 is SGHTA and CDR2 is FQGNSA in the germline V gene. The CDR3 consists of 16 residues. In nucleotides, the CDR3 is TGTGCCAGCAGCTTAGGAGCGGGAGGGAAATACAATGGGCAGTTCTTC. This gives the protein CASSLGAGGKYNGQFF.

In its sample, this clonotype was seen many times. The genes are TRBV12-3 or TRBV12-4 and TRBJ1-5; D unclear. CDR3 length equals 13 residues. Deletions cut 2 bases from V and 5 bases from J, with 7 bases between. The CDR3 coding sequence is TGTGCCAGCAGTTTAACTGTCGATCAGCCCCAGCATTTT. It encodes CASSLTVDQPQHF.

This clonotype came up a few times. Germline is not matched at one junction end, which may reflect a read error. This sequence joins TRBV12-3 or TRBV12-4 and TRBJ2-3; D is undetermined. This CDR3 is 14 amino acids long. CDR3 protein: CASSLGSATDTRYF. CDR3 in DNA: TGTGCCAGCAGTTTAGGGTCTGCCACAGATACGCGGTATTTT.

This clonotype was counted ten times or more. The chain links TRBV30 to TRBJ2-1; 7 bases are shared with TRBD1. Losses at the gene ends were 1 base for V and 4 bases for J; bases not matched to a gene: 7. There are 15 residues in the CDR3. Germline V gene lookup returns CDR1 GTSNPN and CDR2 SVGIG (reference sequence). The CDR3 DNA reads TGTGCCTGGAGTGACCAGATGGACAGGTACAATGAGCAGTTCTTC. Translating gives CAWSDQMDRYNEQFF. Using reference TRBV30 and TRBJ2-1 for the parts outside the CDR3, the full variable domain is SQTIHQWPATLVQPVGSPLSLECTVEGTSNPNLYWYRQAAGRGLQLLFYSVGIGQISSEVPQNLSASRPQDRQFILSSKKLLLSDSGFYLCAWSDQMDRYNEQFFGPGTRLTVL.

Concerning this clonotype: A much larger clone differs from this one at a single base, so this may be a read error. The chain recombines TRBV19 with TRBJ2-7; no firm D call. This CDR3 is 13 amino acids long. The germline CDR1 and CDR2 sequences are LNHDA and SQIVND (reference sequence). This CDR3 reads CANSKARSYEQYF. CDR3 sequence (DNA): TGTGCCAATAGTAAGGCCCGATCCTACGAGCAGTACTTC.

This clonotype was recorded at least ten times. This chain connects TRBV5-1 to TRBJ2-1, with a tentative D call TRBD2 (5 bases). The ends were cut back, 4 bases at V and 3 bases at J, with 14 bases in the middle. The CDR3 has 15 amino acids. Germline V gene data show CDR1 as SGHRS and CDR2 as YFSETQ. For the CDR3, the DNA is TGCGCCAGCAGCCCTACTAGTCTAGGCTACAATGAGCAGTTCTTC. Translated: CASSPTSLGYNEQFF.

This clonotype was counted many times. This sequence joins TRBV13 and TRBJ2-1, with 9 nucleotides matching TRBD1. Germline values: CDR1 PRHDT, CDR2 FYEKMQ (reference sequence). This CDR3 region has 12 residues. Trimming removed 4 bases from V and 10 bases from J; junction bases left unmatched: 2. The CDR3 DNA sequence: TGTGCCAGCAGCTACGGACAGGGGGAGCAGTTCTTC. Translation gives CASSYGQGEQFF.

This clonotype has a count of ten or more. This chain links TRBV2 with TRBJ2-2, with 7 bases identical to TRBD1. There are 14 residues in the CDR3. V trimming: 7 bases; J trimming: 3 bases; junction bases outside the gene matches: 5. Looked up from germline, CDR1 is SNHLY and CDR2 is FYNNEI. CDR3 amino acids: CASMRQGDTGELFF. The CDR3 DNA reads as TGTGCCAGCATGAGACAGGGCGACACCGGGGAGCTGTTTTTT. Supplemented by reference TRBV2 and TRBJ2-2, the full variable domain reads EPEVTQTPSHQVTQMGQEVILRCVPISNHLYFYWYRQILGQKVEFLVSFYNNEISEKSEIFDDQFSVERPDGSNFTLKIRSTKLEDSAMYFCASMRQGDTGELFFGEGSRLTVL.

In its sample, this clonotype was seen many times. J is TRBJ2-5 and V is TRBV7-3; D is ambiguous. The V end lost 0 bases, the J end lost 2 bases, and 4 bases lay between the germline ends. Germline V gives CDR1 SGHTA, CDR2 FQGTGA. The CDR3 extends over 13 amino acids. The CDR3 sequence: CASSLTLQETQYF. DNA for the CDR3: TGTGCCAGCAGCTTAACACTACAAGAGACCCAGTACTTC.

In this sample, this clonotype turned up a few times. V is TRBV9 and J is TRBJ1-2, with D possibly being TRBD1 (5 bases). There are 17 residues in the CDR3. Germline loops: CDR1 SGDLS, CDR2 YYNGEE. V was shortened by 0 bases and J by 5 bases, with 20 bases between the two germline ends. The CDR3 DNA is TGTGCCAGCAGCGTAGAACGGCAGGGAGAAGATGCGTATGGCTACACCTTC. As protein: CASSVERQGEDAYGYTF.

This clonotype was seen repeatedly, ten times or more. This rearrangement joins TRBV20-1 to TRBJ2-5; 10 positions match TRBD1. Germline CDR1 reads DFQATT; CDR2 reads SNEGSKA (reference sequence). J lost 1 base, V lost 1 base, and 12 bases had no gene match. There are 18 residues in the CDR3. CDR3 protein: CSARASDRGDYLQETQYF. The CDR3, as DNA: TGCAGTGCTAGAGCCTCGGACAGGGGGGACTACCTCCAAGAGACCCAGTACTTC.

A few counts support this clonotype. The chain recombines TRBV20-1 with TRBJ2-3; 8 bases map to TRBD2. This CDR3 spans 17 amino acids. Losses at the gene ends were 0 bases for V and 3 bases for J; bases not matched to a gene: 11. The germline gives CDR1 DFQATT, CDR2 SNEGSKA (reference sequence). The CDR3 coding sequence is TGCAGTGCTAGAGAGATAGGGGCGGGAGGTCGAACAGATACGCAGTATTTT. Translating it yields CSAREIGAGGRTDTQYF.

This clonotype came up once. A much bigger clone sits one base away, suggesting this may be a read error. The rearrangement links TRBV18 to TRBJ2-1; 14 nucleotides line up with TRBD2. The CDR3 contains 16 residues. Germline V gene lookup returns CDR1 KGHSH and CDR2 LQKENI. This CDR3 is CVSSPPGLAGVSEQFF. In nucleotides, the CDR3 is TGTGTCAGCTCACCACCGGGACTAGCGGGAGTAAGTGAGCAGTTCTTC.

This clonotype is medium-sized by share. The rearrangement links TRBV13 to TRBJ2-7, with D maybe TRBD1 (5 bases). The CDR3 is made up of 13 amino acids. V shed 6 bases and J shed 0 bases, with 9 bases lying between them. Germline V gene lookup returns CDR1 PRHDT and CDR2 FYEKMQ (reference sequence). CDR3 sequence: CASSRQSSYEQYF. The CDR3 DNA reads as TGTGCCAGCAGTCGACAGAGCTCCTACGAGCAGTACTTC.

This clonotype was observed a few times. The chain combines TRBV24-1 with TRBJ2-5; the match to TRBD2 covers 10 bases. This CDR3 is built from 15 residues. J lost 2 bases, V lost 3 bases, and 2 bases had no gene match. Germline values: CDR1 KGHDR, CDR2 SFDVKD. DNA of the CDR3: TGTGCCACCAGTGATGGACTAGCGGTGCAAGAGACCCAGTACTTC. This gives the protein CATSDGLAVQETQYF.